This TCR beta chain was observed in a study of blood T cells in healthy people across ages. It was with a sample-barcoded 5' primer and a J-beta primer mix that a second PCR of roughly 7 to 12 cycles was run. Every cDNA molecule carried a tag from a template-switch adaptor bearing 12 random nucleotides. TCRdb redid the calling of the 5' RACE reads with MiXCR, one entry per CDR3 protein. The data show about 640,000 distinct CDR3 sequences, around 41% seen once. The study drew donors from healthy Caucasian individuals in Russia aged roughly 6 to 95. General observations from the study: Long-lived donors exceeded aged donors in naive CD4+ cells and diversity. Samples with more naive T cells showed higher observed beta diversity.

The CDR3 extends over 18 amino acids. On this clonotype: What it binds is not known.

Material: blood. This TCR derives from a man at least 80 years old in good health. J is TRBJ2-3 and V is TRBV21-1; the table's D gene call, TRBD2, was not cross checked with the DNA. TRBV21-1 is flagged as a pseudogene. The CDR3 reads CASSKVGLAGGPTDTQYF. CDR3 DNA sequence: TGTGCCAGCAGCAAAGTAGGACTAGCGGGGGGGCCAACAGATACGCAGTATTTT.